Included here is one TCR beta chain sequence, with context. This receptor's antigen is unknown. Base-call qualities are not available, and no considerably larger clone is one nucleotide away. The data were taken from a study of shared clonotypes between healthy human individuals (dated by TCRdb to about 2020). Looking at the study overall: The cohort comprised a couple of women and three men aged 18 to 49 years. Blood TCR repertoires of four to six healthy adults were deeply sequenced to estimate repertoire size and the extent of clonotype sharing between individuals. Different laboratories and diverse techniques were used to prepare libraries and sequence TCR repertoires, to increase sequencing depth and limit assay-specific biases. Each donor's leukapheresis produced roughly between roughly 0.94 and 9.5 billion PBMCs. For each donor, CD4 naive and CD4 memory were each given three plates, CD8 naive was given two plates, and CD8 memory was given one plate.

General findings and caveats noted by the study authors: The genetic and exposure-history diversity represented was limited by the small number of donors. Across a few donors, about 5% of naive CD4, over 3% of naive CD8, about 2.3% of memory CD4, and approximately 0.4% of memory CD8 clonotypes were shared. Pairwise subsampling led to the expectation that sequencing depth would affect the degree of clonotype sharing among donors. Compared with non-shared clonotypes, clonotypes shared by all four sorted-subset donors had higher generation probabilities. Larger estimated clonotype richness was generally found for naive subsets than for memory subsets. Sampling was restricted to blood, and TCR repertoires in tissue are likely to differ from TCR repertoires in blood. Incomplete sequencing was indicated by rarefaction of sorted-subset datasets, despite the large sequencing depth.

The donors were healthy, HIV-negative adults who had no recently reported acute infections or vaccinations. Only Caucasian adults living in Nashville, Tennessee, USA were represented among the donors. CD4+ T cells were enriched by magnetic negative selection; naive cells were then positively selected on CD45RA, and the negative fraction formed the memory subset. After blood collection by leukapheresis, PBMCs were isolated using Ficoll-Histopaque density gradient centrifugation and then cryopreserved in the vapor phase of liquid nitrogen. Purity and quantity of every magnetically sorted T cell population were checked by analytical flow cytometry. From each sorted fraction, genomic DNA was isolated and quantified by UV absorbance on a Nanodrop 2000c. TCR CDR3 regions were amplified from genomic DNA by multiplex PCR using the deep immunoSEQ assay. Extracted genomic DNA from each cell subset was distributed evenly across all wells of several immunoSEQ 96-well plates, and each plate was treated as a replicate. For sorted subsets, approximately 200 ng of genomic DNA, equivalent to tens of thousands of T cell genomes, went into each replicate PCR. Purified libraries were measured with a Qubit 3.0 fluorometer, size-checked on a Bioanalyzer 2100, and measured again with the KAPA Library Quantification kit. Each immunoSEQ 96-well plate was sequenced on its own single-read 150-cycle Illumina NextSeq 550 flow cell. Per the original workflow: Because the immunoSEQ output included only junctional sequences and no quality scores, the filtering could not be the same as the filtering used for full-length reads. To assign V/J genes and CDR3, sequences were annotated using PyIR, a Python wrapper for IgBLAST v1.9, with IMGT germline references. Reads with weak V/J assignments (E-value above 1e-6), missing CDR3, stop codons, out-of-frame junctions, or ambiguous translated residues were removed. A V3J clonotype was defined by an identical inferred V gene, J gene, and CDR3 amino acid sequence. Percentage overlap between repertoires was calculated by dividing the number of shared unique clonotypes by the size of the smaller repertoire. RTK rarefaction, the Chao1 estimator, and Recon v2.1 estimates of unobserved clonotypes were used to assess repertoire richness. OLGA was used to compute generation probabilities for all TCRbeta clonotypes that the gDNA method yielded from a handful of donors. Held by TCRdb, this immuneACCESS table contains in-frame sequences only and omits some clones. Under half of the omission traces to an unresolved V gene where checked; the cause of the rest is unknown. V and J calls and clone size are copied from that table; D and trimming were computed from the DNA. Across this sample there are about 1 million clones, with about 75% seen only once. The ten largest make up 1.4% of the sample.

Relative to germline, V is 3 bases shorter and J is 5 bases shorter, with 8 bases between their ends. From the cysteine up to the phenylalanine, the CDR3 has a length of 12 residues. CDR3 DNA is the only sequence kept; it has 36 bases, read in frame from the first base. The germline V gene (reference sequence) sets CDR1 to LNHDA and CDR2 to SQIVND. The clonotype originates from a man younger than 35 in good health. The V gene is TRBV19 and the J gene is TRBJ2-7, with the D gene uncertain. The sequencing sample was made of memory CD4+ T cells sorted from blood. What this sample's cell subset or site label stands for: CD45RA-negative fraction. CDR3 sequence: CASSIMGNEQYF. Here is the DNA: TGTGCCAGTAGTATCATGGGCAACGAGCAGTACTTC. The full variable domain, completed from the reference TRBV19 and TRBJ2-7 proteins outside the CDR3, reads DGGITQSPKYLFRKEGQNVTLSCEQNLNHDAMYWYRQDPGQGLRLIYYSQIVNDFQKGDIAEGYSVSREKKESFPLTVTSAQKNPTAFYLCASSIMGNEQYFGPGTRLTVT.